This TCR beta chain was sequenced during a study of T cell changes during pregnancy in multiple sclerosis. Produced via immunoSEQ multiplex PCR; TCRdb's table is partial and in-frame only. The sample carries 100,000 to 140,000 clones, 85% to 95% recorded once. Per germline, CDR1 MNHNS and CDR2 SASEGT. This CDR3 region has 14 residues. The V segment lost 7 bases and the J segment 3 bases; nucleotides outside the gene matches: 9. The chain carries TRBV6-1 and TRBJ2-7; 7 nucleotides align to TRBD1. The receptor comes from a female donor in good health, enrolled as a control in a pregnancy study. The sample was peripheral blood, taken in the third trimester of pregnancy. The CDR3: CASTRQGVGYEQYF. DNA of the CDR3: TGTGCCAGCACCCGACAGGGAGTAGGCTACGAGCAGTACTTC.